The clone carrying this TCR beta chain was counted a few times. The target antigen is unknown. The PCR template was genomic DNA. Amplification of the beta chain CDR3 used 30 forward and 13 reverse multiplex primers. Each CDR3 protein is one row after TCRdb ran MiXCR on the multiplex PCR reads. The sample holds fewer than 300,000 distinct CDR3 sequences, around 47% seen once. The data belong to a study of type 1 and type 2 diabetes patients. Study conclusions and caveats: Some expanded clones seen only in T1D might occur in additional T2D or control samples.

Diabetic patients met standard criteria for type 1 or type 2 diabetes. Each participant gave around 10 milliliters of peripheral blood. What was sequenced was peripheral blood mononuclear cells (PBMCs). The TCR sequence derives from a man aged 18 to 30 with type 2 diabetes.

The CDR3 coding sequence is TGTGCCAGCAGCTTAGACATCTCTGGGGCCAACGTCCTGACTTTC. Translated: CASSLDISGANVLTF. J is TRBJ2-6 and V is TRBV7-3; D gene unclear. The CDR3 spans 15 residues. V was trimmed by 2 bases and J by 0 bases, leaving 5 bases between them. The germline V gene encodes CDR1 SGHTA and CDR2 FQGTGA.